This T cell receptor (beta chain) was observed in a study of shared clonotypes between healthy human individuals. TCRdb keeps only in-frame clones here, not all; method: immunoSEQ multiplex PCR. The sample contains about 1.9 million clones, approximately 92% of which appear only once. The CDR3 consists of 17 residues. V was pared by 2 bases and J by 4 bases, with 17 bases between. Germline V gene lookup returns CDR1 MNHEY and CDR2 SMNVEV (reference sequence). A remark on this clone: No antigen is known for it.

CD45RO-negative CD8 cells positively selected for CCR7 made up the naive population, which excluded terminally differentiated effector memory CD45RA+ cells. Study observations and caveats: Generation of non-shared clonotypes was less probable than generation of clonotypes shared by all four donors.

The V and J genes are TRBV27 and TRBJ2-2; D may be TRBD2 (7 bases). The sequenced sample was naive CD8+ T cells from PBMCs. The receptor's source is a man between 18 and 29 years old in good health. Some clones in this sample may be carry-over from other donors' samples. CDR3 DNA sequence: TGTGCCAGCAGTTTAAATCCGGGGGGCCCCTTCACCGGGGAGCTGTTTTTT. Protein product: CASSLNPGGPFTGELFF.